This TCR beta chain was sequenced in a study of graft-versus-host responses after intestinal transplantation. TCRdb keeps only in-frame clones here, not all; method: immunoSEQ multiplex PCR. Here the sample spans 90,000 to 120,000 clones, 87% being singletons. On this clone itself: Its antigen is undetermined.

The CDR3 is 16 residues long. Germline CDR1 SGHNT, CDR2 YENEEA. Germline trimming cut 5 bases from V and 2 bases from J; bases unmatched to any gene: 11. The TCR was taken from a human donor who was the organ donor for an intestinal transplant. The chain employs TRBV11-3 and TRBJ2-7; 8 nucleotides line up with TRBD1. The source material was unstimulated CD4+ T cells sorted from spleen or lymph node cells, sampled before transplant. CDR3 DNA: TGTGCCAGCAGCGAAGATGGGGGGACAGGAGCCTACGAGCAGTACTTC. Translation gives CASSEDGGTGAYEQYF.